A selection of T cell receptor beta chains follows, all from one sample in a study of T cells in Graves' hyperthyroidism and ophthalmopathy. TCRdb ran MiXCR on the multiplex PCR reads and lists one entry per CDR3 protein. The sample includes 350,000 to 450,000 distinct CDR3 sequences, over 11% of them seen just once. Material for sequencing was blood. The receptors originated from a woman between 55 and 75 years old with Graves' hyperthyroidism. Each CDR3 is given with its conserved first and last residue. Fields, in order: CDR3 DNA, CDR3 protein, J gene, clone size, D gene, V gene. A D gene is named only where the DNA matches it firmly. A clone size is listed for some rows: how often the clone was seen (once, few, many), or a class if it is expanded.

cdr3_nt: TGTGCCAGCAACGGCAGGGGGGTCTCCTACAATGAGCAGTTCTTC
cdr3_aa: CASNGRGVSYNEQFF
j_call: TRBJ2-1
clone_size: many
d_call: NA
v_call: TRBV12-3/TRBV12-4

cdr3_nt: TGTGCCAGCAGCATGGGGACTAGCGCCCACAATGAGCAGTTCTTC
cdr3_aa: CASSMGTSAHNEQFF
j_call: TRBJ2-1
clone_size: many
d_call: TRBD2
v_call: TRBV27

cdr3_nt: TGTGCCAGCAGCCAAATAGCGGGAGGGGTCAATGAGCAGTTCTTC
cdr3_aa: CASSQIAGGVNEQFF
j_call: TRBJ2-1
clone_size: many
d_call: TRBD2
v_call: TRBV3-1

cdr3_nt: TGTGCCAGCAAGAGGACAAGGGAGAAGGGGCAGTTCTTC
cdr3_aa: CASKRTREKGQFF
j_call: TRBJ2-1
clone_size: many
d_call: NA
v_call: TRBV28

cdr3_nt: TGTGCCAGCAGCTTAGGTAGTAATGAGCAGTTCTTC
cdr3_aa: CASSLGSNEQFF
j_call: TRBJ2-1
clone_size: many
d_call: NA
v_call: TRBV7-6

cdr3_nt: TGTGCCAGCAGTTTACTTGGGGAAGAGACCCAGTACTTC
cdr3_aa: CASSLLGEETQYF
j_call: TRBJ2-5
clone_size: many
d_call: NA
v_call: TRBV12-3/TRBV12-4

cdr3_nt: TGTGCCAGCAGTTCCCCGGCGCACATTCAGTACTTC
cdr3_aa: CASSSPAHIQYF
j_call: TRBJ2-4
clone_size: many
d_call: NA
v_call: TRBV6-1

cdr3_nt: TGTGCCAGCAGTCCGGGAAGAGTCGAGCAGTACTTC
cdr3_aa: CASSPGRVEQYF
j_call: TRBJ2-7
clone_size: many
d_call: NA
v_call: TRBV12-3/TRBV12-4

cdr3_nt: TGTGCCAGCAGAATGGGGCCCGAGGAGTACAATGAGCAGTTCTTC
cdr3_aa: CASRMGPEEYNEQFF
j_call: TRBJ2-1
clone_size: many
d_call: NA
v_call: TRBV28

cdr3_nt: TGTGCCAGCAGCGGAAAATCACAGTGGAACACTGAAGCTTTCTTT
cdr3_aa: CASSGKSQWNTEAFF
j_call: TRBJ1-1
clone_size: many
d_call: NA
v_call: TRBV7-9

cdr3_nt: TGTGCCAGCAGTCCACGACAGGGGGGCCCCTACGAGCAGTACTTC
cdr3_aa: CASSPRQGGPYEQYF
j_call: TRBJ2-7
clone_size: NA
d_call: TRBD1
v_call: TRBV27

cdr3_nt: TGCGCCAGCAGCTTTGACTTCGATCAAGAGACCCAGTACTTC
cdr3_aa: CASSFDFDQETQYF
j_call: TRBJ2-5
clone_size: NA
d_call: NA
v_call: TRBV5-1

cdr3_nt: TGTGCCAGCAGCTCCAGACAGGGGGCCGGTGGCTACACCTTC
cdr3_aa: CASSSRQGAGGYTF
j_call: TRBJ1-2
clone_size: many
d_call: TRBD1
v_call: TRBV11-2